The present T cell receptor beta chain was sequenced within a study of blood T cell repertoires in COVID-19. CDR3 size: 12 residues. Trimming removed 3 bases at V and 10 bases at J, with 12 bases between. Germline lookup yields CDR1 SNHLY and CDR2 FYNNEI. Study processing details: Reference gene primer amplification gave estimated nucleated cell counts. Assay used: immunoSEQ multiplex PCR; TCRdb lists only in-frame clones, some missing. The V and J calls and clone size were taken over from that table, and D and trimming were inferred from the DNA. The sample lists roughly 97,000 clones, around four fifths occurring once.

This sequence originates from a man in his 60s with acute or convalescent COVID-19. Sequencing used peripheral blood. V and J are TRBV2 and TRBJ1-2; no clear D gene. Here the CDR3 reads CASSDLVGSYTF. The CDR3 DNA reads TGTGCCAGCAGTGATCTGGTTGGCTCCTACACCTTC.